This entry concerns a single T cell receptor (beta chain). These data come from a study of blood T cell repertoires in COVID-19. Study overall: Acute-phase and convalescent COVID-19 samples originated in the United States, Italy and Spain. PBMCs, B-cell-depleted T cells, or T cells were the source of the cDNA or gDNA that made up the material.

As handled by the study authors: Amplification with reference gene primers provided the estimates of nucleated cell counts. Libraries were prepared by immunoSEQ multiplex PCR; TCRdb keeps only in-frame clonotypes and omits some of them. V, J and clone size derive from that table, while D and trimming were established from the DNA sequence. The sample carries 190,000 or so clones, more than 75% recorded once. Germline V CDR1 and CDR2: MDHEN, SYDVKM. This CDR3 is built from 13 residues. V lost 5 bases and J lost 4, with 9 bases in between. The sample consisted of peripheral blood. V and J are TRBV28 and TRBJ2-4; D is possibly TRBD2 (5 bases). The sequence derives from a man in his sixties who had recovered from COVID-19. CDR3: CASSTGIKNIQYF. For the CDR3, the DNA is TGTGCCAGCAGTACCGGGATTAAAAACATTCAGTACTTC.